These 20 T cell receptor beta chains were all obtained from the same sample, sequenced in a study of OX40 agonist ivuxolimab in advanced cancers. Here immunoSEQ multiplex PCR was the method, and the copy in TCRdb shows in-frame clones only, minus some. The sample has under 60,000 clones; roughly 90% are singletons. This material consisted of CD4+ or CD8+ T cells sorted from blood, taken in a trial of the OX40 agonist ivuxolimab. The receptor source for this set is an adult with an advanced solid tumor such as melanoma, head and neck, liver or kidney cancer.

The rearrangement uses TRBV5-6 and TRBJ2-7, with D uncertain. CDR1 SGHDT and CDR2 YYEEEE come from the germline V gene. The CDR3 sequence is 14 residues long. Trimming left V 1 base short and J 6 bases short, with 14 bases between. Written as DNA, the CDR3 is TGTGCCAGCAGCTTGAACCCACACGGGTCCGAGCAGTACTTC. This gives the protein CASSLNPHGSEQYF.

The chain uses TRBV7-9 and TRBJ2-1; 13 bases are shared with TRBD2. This CDR3 has 16 amino acids. Trimming took 2 bases from V and 6 from J; bases not matched to a gene: 4. Germline CDR1 reads SEHNR; CDR2 reads FQNEAQ (reference sequence). CDR3 sequence reads: CASSLLTSGGANEQFF. The CDR3 DNA is TGTGCCAGCAGCTTACTCACTAGCGGGGGGGCCAATGAGCAGTTCTTC.

The chain joins TRBV11-2 to TRBJ1-4; maybe TRBD1 (6 bases). This CDR3 has 15 residues. Germline values: CDR1 SGHAT, CDR2 FQNNGV. The V gene lost 2 bases and the J gene lost 7 bases, with 14 bases spanning the gap. In DNA form, the CDR3 reads TGTGCCAGCAGCTTATCCATGGGGGCGATTGAAAAACTGTTTTTT. It translates to CASSLSMGAIEKLFF.

This chain uses TRBV11-2 with TRBJ1-5; 8 bases match TRBD1. The CDR3 length is 13 residues. CDR1 and CDR2 (germline): SGHAT, FQNNGV. The trim removed 5 bases at V and 4 bases at J, leaving 1 base unmatched. This CDR3 is CASSRQGNQPQHF. As DNA, the CDR3 is TGTGCCAGCAGCCGACAGGGGAATCAGCCCCAGCATTTT.

This clone was observed a handful of times. V and J are TRBV29-1 and TRBJ1-2; TRBD1 might be the D (6 bases). Per the germline V gene, CDR1 is SQVTM and CDR2 is ANQGSEA. The CDR3 extends over 11 amino acids. V was shortened by 4 bases and J by 3 bases, with 6 bases between the two germline ends. The CDR3 spells CSVAGDYGYTF. CDR3 DNA: TGCAGCGTTGCAGGGGACTATGGCTACACCTTC. Variable domain in full (rest from reference TRBV29-1 and TRBJ1-2): SAVISQKPSRDICQRGTSLTIQCQVDSQVTMMFWYRQQPGQSLTLIATANQGSEATYESGFVIDKFPISRPNLTFSTLTVSNMSPEDSSIYLCSVAGDYGYTFGSGTRLTVV.

The V and J genes are TRBV11-2 and TRBJ1-6; tentative D call: TRBD1 (5 bases). Trimming left V 0 bases short and J 0 bases short, with 12 bases between. In germline, CDR1 is SGHAT, CDR2 FQNNGV. CDR3 length: 18 residues. Here the CDR3 reads CASSLDDSFTSYNSPLHF. CDR3 coding DNA: TGTGCCAGCAGCTTAGACGACAGTTTTACCTCCTATAATTCACCCCTCCACTTT.

The gene calls are TRBV27 and TRBJ2-7; D not resolved. The CDR3 sequence is 13 residues long. The V gene's germline CDR1 is MNHEY and CDR2 SMNVEV (reference sequence). V lost 5 bases to trimming and J lost 2 bases, with 10 bases between them. The CDR3 spells CASSPAATYEQYF. CDR3 DNA: TGTGCCAGCAGTCCGGCTGCCACCTACGAGCAGTACTTC.

On this clone: One end of the junction is discordant with germline, which a read error may explain. This CDR3 is CASSIDGPIACF. As DNA, the CDR3 is TGTGCCAGTAGTATAGACGGCCCGATCGCGTGCTTC. V usage is TRBV19 and J usage is TRBJ1-2; D uncertain. This CDR3 is 12 amino acids long. Germline-derived CDR1 and CDR2 are LNHDA and SQIVND (reference sequence).

This clone was counted once. The chain carries TRBV28 and TRBJ1-6; the D is unclear. Per germline, CDR1 MDHEN and CDR2 SYDVKM. Trimming took 5 bases from V and 5 from J, leaving 10 bases between them. There are 14 residues in the CDR3. CDR3 residues: CASSHPYDNSPLHF. The CDR3 region has the DNA TGTGCCAGCAGTCATCCGTACGATAATTCACCCCTCCACTTT.

The J gene is TRBJ2-3, the V gene TRBV27; D gene ambiguous. Germline V CDR1 and CDR2: MNHEY, SMNVEV (reference sequence). V gave up 7 bases and J gave up 4 bases, with 9 bases separating them. The CDR3 loop spans 12 amino acids. The DNA of the CDR3 is TGTGCCAGCAAGGGTGGGGCAGATACGCAGTATTTT. This encodes CASKGGADTQYF.

The CDR3 sequence is CASTLGFF. The CDR3 DNA is TGTGCCAGCACCCTCGGGTTCTTC. The V gene is TRBV5-8, the J gene TRBJ2-1; D not certain. The CDR3 totals 8 residues. The ends were cut back, 6 bases at V and 15 bases at J, with 7 bases in the middle. Germline V lookup: CDR1 SGHTS, CDR2 YDEGEE.

The gene calls are TRBV2 and TRBJ2-5; D remains ambiguous. The CDR3 covers 13 residues. V was trimmed by 2 bases and J by 4 bases, leaving 8 bases between them. From germline, CDR1 is SNHLY and CDR2 FYNNEI. The CDR3 coding sequence is TGTGCCAGCAGTGAATGGGTAGGAGAGACCCAGTACTTC. The encoded protein is CASSEWVGETQYF.

V gene TRBV19 combines with J gene TRBJ2-1, with 11 bases fitting TRBD1. CDR1 and CDR2 (germline): LNHDA, SQIVND (reference sequence). The trim removed 1 base at V and 7 bases at J, leaving 3 bases unmatched. The CDR3 runs 15 residues. The CDR3: CASSIGDRGVNEQFF. The CDR3 DNA reads as TGTGCCAGTAGTATAGGGGACAGGGGGGTGAATGAGCAGTTCTTC.

This sequence joins TRBV29-1 and TRBJ2-7; a weak D match, TRBD2 (5 bases). Trimming shortened V by 7 bases and J by 1 base, and 14 bases separated the two germline ends. The CDR3 length is 13 residues. Germline assignment: CDR1 SQVTM and CDR2 ANQGSEA. DNA of the CDR3: TGCAGCGGGAGTAGCGCGGATTCCTACGAGCAGTACTTC. Translation: CSGSSADSYEQYF.

The V and J genes are TRBV5-5 and TRBJ2-2, with D perhaps TRBD1 (5 bases). Deletions cut 3 bases from V and 6 bases from J, with 9 bases between. CDR1 is SGHKS and CDR2 is YYEKEE in the germline V gene (reference sequence). The CDR3 contains 13 residues. The chain's CDR3 is CASSSDTPGELFF. As DNA, the CDR3 is TGTGCCAGCAGCTCGGACACGCCCGGGGAGCTGTTTTTT.

J is TRBJ2-3 and V is TRBV6-5, with TRBD2 matching over 7 bases. V gave up 2 bases and J gave up 5 bases; unmatched junction bases: 4. CDR3 size: 14 residues. CDR1 and CDR2 (germline): MNHEY, SVGAGI. The CDR3 loop reads CASSYGAGVDTQYF. CDR3 nucleotide sequence: TGTGCCAGCAGTTACGGGGCGGGAGTAGATACGCAGTATTTT.

This clone has just a few counts. The chain links TRBV27 to TRBJ2-2; unclear D gene. The CDR3 covers 12 residues. CDR1 and CDR2 (germline): MNHEY, SMNVEV (reference sequence). Trimming stripped 8 bases from V and 4 bases from J, with 8 bases between. This CDR3 reads CASGDLTGELFF. The DNA for the CDR3 is TGTGCCAGCGGTGACCTCACCGGGGAGCTGTTTTTT.

The V call is TRBV7-9, the J call TRBJ1-4, with D possibly matching TRBD1 (6 bases). V was clipped by 4 bases and J by 0 bases, with 9 bases between them. The CDR3 covers 15 residues. CDR1 SEHNR and CDR2 FQNEAQ come from the germline V gene (reference sequence). The CDR3 nucleotides are TGTGCCAGCAGCTCGTCAGGGGCAACTAATGAAAAACTGTTTTTT. Translation gives CASSSSGATNEKLFF.

The genes are TRBV11-3 and TRBJ2-7, with TRBD2 as a possible D gene (6 bases). Per the germline V gene, CDR1 is SGHNT and CDR2 is YENEEA. There are 15 residues in the CDR3. V shed 1 base and J shed 2 bases, with 12 bases lying between them. The chain's CDR3 is CASSLGGGATYEQYF. The CDR3 bases are TGTGCCAGCAGCTTAGGAGGCGGGGCCACCTACGAGCAGTACTTC.

The rearrangement links TRBV18 to TRBJ2-7; unclear D gene. Per the germline V gene, CDR1 is KGHSH and CDR2 is LQKENI. The CDR3 has 13 residues. Deletions cut 4 bases from V and 0 bases from J, with 7 bases between. The CDR3 DNA reads as TGTGCCAGCTCACTCCCAGGCTCCTACGAGCAGTACTTC. It is translated as CASSLPGSYEQYF.